Reported below is one TCR beta chain. This specimen belongs to a study of T cells expressing NK-cell markers. Using the 5' RACE reads, TCRdb records one entry per CDR3 protein without DNA. Recorded for this sample: over 350,000 distinct CDR3 sequences. Germline assignment: CDR1 SGHRS and CDR2 YFSETQ. The CDR3 sequence is 12 residues long. The sample comprised blood T cells: a sorted CD56 or NKG2C T cell subset, CD4+ or CD8+ T cells, or bulk PBMC T cells (not recorded which). This receptor was obtained from a woman aged 45-60 years in good health. The chain has TRBV5-1 and TRBJ2-7; TCRdb outputs TRBD1, but without DNA this stays unchecked. CDR3 sequence reads: CASRDSNYEQYF.